Listed below are T cell receptor beta chains from one sample, sequenced in a study of vaccination effects on CD4 cells after COVID-19. Sequencing used immunoSEQ multiplex PCR; TCRdb keeps in-frame clones, though not all of them. The sample lists 40,000 to 45,000 clones, 65% to 80% seen once, with 2.5% to 3.5% in the top ten. These receptors have no known antigen. Source: CD4+ T cells from PBMCs cultured with HCoV-NL63 spike peptides, taken before COVID-19 vaccination. All receptors derive from a human donor who received a COVID-19 vaccine. The CDR3 runs from the conserved cysteine through the conserved F or W. D genes are given only for firm matches. Size is omitted from some rows. Given values are once, few, many or a class for expanded clones.

TRBV30	NA	NA	17	TRBJ1-1	CAWRLLGYGLAHTEAFF	TGTGCCTGGAGGTTGCTGGGTTATGGATTAGCGCACACTGAAGCTTTCTTT
TRBV5-1	NA	few	13	TRBJ2-5	CASSFPGQETQYF	TGCGCCAGCAGCTTCCCAGGGCAAGAGACCCAGTACTTC
TRBV5-1	NA	NA	15	TRBJ2-2	CASSLPGAGTGELFF	TGCGCCAGCAGCTTACCGGGGGCGGGGACCGGGGAGCTGTTTTTT
TRBV14	NA	NA	18	TRBJ2-6	CASSPIRDTRPGANVLTF	TGTGCCAGCAGCCCCATCCGGGACACCCGCCCCGGGGCCAACGTCCTGACTTTC
TRBV24-1	NA	NA	17	TRBJ2-5	CATSDPDSPTLGETQYF	TGTGCCACCAGTGACCCGGACAGCCCGACCTTAGGGGAGACCCAGTACTTC
TRBV27	NA	few	13	TRBJ1-5	CASSFREDQPQHF	TGTGCCAGCAGTTTCAGGGAAGATCAGCCCCAGCATTTT
TRBV9	NA	NA	13	TRBJ2-6	CASSVPGANVLTF	TGTGCCAGCAGCGTCCCTGGGGCCAACGTCCTGACTTTC
TRBV24-1	TRBD2	NA	15	TRBJ2-3	CATSGAPGGGDTQYF	TGTGCCACCAGTGGAGCGCCGGGGGGTGGAGATACGCAGTATTTT
TRBV20-1	NA	NA	13	TRBJ1-2	CSASPPGVRGYTF	TGCAGTGCCAGTCCCCCCGGGGTTAGAGGCTACACCTTC
TRBV3-1/TRBV3-2	TRBD2	NA	15	TRBJ2-3	CASSHRTSEVDTQYF	TGTGCCAGCAGCCACAGGACTAGCGAGGTAGATACGCAGTATTTT
TRBV12-2	NA	NA	15	TRBJ2-5	CASRFPTGTQETQYF	TGTGCAAGTCGCTTCCCGACAGGTACGCAAGAGACCCAGTACTTC
TRBV11-2	TRBD2	NA	15	TRBJ2-5	CASSLVRGDQETQYF	TGTGCCAGCAGCTTAGTACGGGGGGACCAAGAGACCCAGTACTTC
TRBV18	TRBD2	NA	16	TRBJ2-2	CASSPQASGGAGELFF	TGTGCCAGCTCACCACAAGCTAGCGGGGGCGCCGGGGAGCTGTTTTTT
TRBV5-1	NA	few	15	TRBJ1-3	CASSRGDDSGNTIYF	TGCGCCAGCAGCAGGGGCGACGACTCTGGAAACACCATATATTTT
TRBV5-6	TRBD2	NA	17	TRBJ2-5	CASSIRTSGGARETQYF	TGTGCCAGCAGCATTCGGACTAGCGGGGGGGCACGGGAGACCCAGTACTTC
TRBV24-1	NA	NA	13	TRBJ2-1	CATRAATPGEQFF	TGTGCCACCAGGGCCGCGACCCCCGGTGAGCAGTTCTTC
TRBV30	NA	NA	13	TRBJ2-5	CAWTPVPQETQYF	TGTGCCTGGACCCCCGTACCTCAAGAGACCCAGTACTTC
TRBV13	TRBD1	NA	14	TRBJ1-6	CASSLGQGNSPLHF	TGTGCCAGCAGCTTGGGACAGGGGAATTCACCCCTCCACTTT
TRBV6-2/TRBV6-3	NA	NA	12	TRBJ2-5	CASSQDGSAQYF	TGTGCCAGCAGCCAGGACGGATCGGCCCAGTACTTC
TRBV4-1	NA	once	16	TRBJ2-5	CASSQGMGLRQETQYF	TGCGCCAGCAGCCAAGGTATGGGCCTGAGGCAAGAGACCCAGTACTTC
TRBV4-1	NA	NA	17	TRBJ1-6	CASSLGLGSSYNSPLHF	TGCGCCAGCAGCCTGGGGCTCGGTAGCTCCTATAATTCACCCCTCCACTTT
TRBV3-1/TRBV3-2	NA	NA	18	TRBJ1-4	CASSQDRDTHATNEKLFF	TGTGCCAGCAGCCAAGATAGGGACACCCATGCAACTAATGAAAAACTGTTTTTT
TRBV2	NA	NA	14	TRBJ1-5	CASSLTPLGQPQHF	TGTGCCAGCAGTCTGACACCTTTGGGTCAGCCCCAGCATTTT
TRBV2	NA	few	13	TRBJ1-5	CASSEGYNQPQHF	TGTGCCAGCAGTGAAGGGTACAATCAGCCCCAGCATTTT
TRBV10-3	NA	NA	14	TRBJ1-2	CAISVGDGSSGYTF	TGTGCCATCAGTGTAGGGGACGGAAGTTCTGGCTACACCTTC
TRBV21-1	NA	NA	16	TRBJ2-5	CASSKSGDRGEETQYF	TGTGCCAGCAGCAAAAGTGGGGACAGGGGAGAAGAGACCCAGTACTTC
TRBV10-3	NA	NA	14	TRBJ2-5	CASRPQGGGETQYF	TGTGCCTCCCGACCCCAGGGGGGAGGTGAGACCCAGTACTTC
TRBV5-1	NA	once	15	TRBJ2-1	CASSSRELEHNEQFF	TGCGCCAGCAGCTCCCGGGAGCTAGAGCACAATGAGCAGTTCTTC
TRBV7-3	TRBD1	NA	13	TRBJ1-2	CASSSDRGYGYTF	TGTGCCAGCAGCTCGGACAGGGGCTATGGCTACACCTTC
TRBV24-1	NA	NA	15	TRBJ2-2	CATSSDREDTGELFF	TGTGCCACCAGTTCCGACAGGGAGGACACCGGGGAGCTGTTTTTT
TRBV24-1	NA	NA	15	TRBJ1-3	CATSDPRGSGNTIYF	TGTGCCACCAGTGACCCCCGTGGGTCTGGAAACACCATATATTTT
TRBV3-1/TRBV3-2	NA	once	14	TRBJ1-5	CASRKGGSNQPQHF	TGTGCCAGCAGGAAGGGGGGTAGCAATCAGCCCCAGCATTTT
TRBV3-1/TRBV3-2	NA	few	14	TRBJ1-1	CASSPLGVFTEAFF	TGTGCCAGCAGCCCGTTGGGAGTGTTCACTGAAGCTTTCTTT
TRBV19	TRBD2	NA	15	TRBJ2-5	CASSTTPGLAEGEHF	TGTGCCAGTAGTACCACACCGGGACTAGCGGAGGGGGAGCACTTC
TRBV14	TRBD1	NA	16	TRBJ1-2	CASSPLDRGQQSGYTF	TGTGCCAGCAGCCCCCTAGACAGGGGGCAACAGTCTGGCTACACCTTC